The 8 T cell receptor beta chains listed next were all sequenced from one sample in a study of cytomegalovirus exposure and HLA in healthy donors. Both 60 Vbeta primers and 13 Jbeta primers went into the PCR. Sequenced by immunoSEQ multiplex PCR; TCRdb stores in-frame clones only, minus some. The sample lists about 160,000 clones, 80% occurring once. The sample was PBMCs. Receptor source: a woman aged 45-65 years in good health and CMV-seropositive.

The rearrangement uses TRBV13 and TRBJ1-1; D gene unclear. Germline CDR1 is PRHDT and CDR2 is FYEKMQ (reference sequence). The germline V and J ends were trimmed by 5 bases and 5 bases, with 18 bases remaining between them. CDR3 length: 15 amino acids. In DNA form, the CDR3 reads TGTGCCAGCAGCCTGGGCGGGTTGATGGGTACTGAAGCTTTCTTT. Translation: CASSLGGLMGTEAFF.

The chain carries TRBV7-9 and TRBJ2-2; D might be TRBD2 (7 bases). The V end was cut by 2 bases, the J end by 7 bases, with 14 bases between. CDR3 length equals 15 residues. The germline V gene encodes CDR1 SEHNR and CDR2 FQNEAQ (reference sequence). The CDR3 nucleotides read TGTGCCAGCAGCTTATCTGGCGGGGGCGGCGGGGAGCTGTTTTTT. Amino acids: CASSLSGGGGGELFF.

The V and J genes are TRBV18 and TRBJ2-5; D unresolved. CDR3 length: 13 amino acids. Trimming shortened V by 0 bases and J by 5 bases, and 7 bases separated the two germline ends. Per germline, CDR1 KGHSH and CDR2 LQKENI. The CDR3 reads CASSPPPRETQYF. DNA of the CDR3: TGTGCCAGCTCACCACCCCCTAGGGAGACCCAGTACTTC.

The rearrangement joins TRBV7-2 to TRBJ1-1; 12 bases map to TRBD1. J was trimmed by 4 bases and V by 5 bases; bases with no gene match: 14. The germline gives CDR1 SGHTA, CDR2 FQGNSA. This CDR3 comprises 18 residues. The CDR3 loop reads CASSTSRDRGPLGTEAFF. CDR3 DNA sequence: TGTGCCAGCAGCACGTCAAGGGACAGGGGGCCTTTAGGCACTGAAGCTTTCTTT. The whole variable domain, filled in from reference TRBV7-2 and TRBJ1-1, reads GAGVSQSPSNKVTEKGKDVELRCDPISGHTALYWYRQSLGQGLEFLIYFQGNSAPDKSGLPSDRFSAERTGGSVSTLTIQRTQQEDSAVYLCASSTSRDRGPLGTEAFFGQGTRLTVV.

The chain employs TRBV13 and TRBJ2-3; D possibly corresponds to TRBD2 (5 bases). CDR1 is PRHDT and CDR2 is FYEKMQ in the germline V gene (reference sequence). The CDR3 spans 12 residues. The germline V and J ends were trimmed by 3 bases and 6 bases, with 7 bases remaining between them. The CDR3 nucleotides are TGTGCCAGCAGCTTCGGCGGGGATACGCAGTATTTT. This codes for CASSFGGDTQYF.

This chain uses TRBV7-8 with TRBJ1-1, with 8 bases fitting TRBD1. The V segment lost 5 bases and the J segment 0 bases; nucleotides outside the gene matches: 5. The CDR3 runs to 15 residues. Germline-derived CDR1 and CDR2 are SGHVS and FQNEAQ. CDR3 sequence: CASSAHRGMNTEAFF. In DNA form, the CDR3 reads TGTGCCAGCAGCGCCCACAGGGGGATGAACACTGAAGCTTTCTTT. Looking up the rest from reference TRBV7-8 and TRBJ1-1 gives the full variable domain: GAGVSQSPRYKVAKRGQDVALRCDPISGHVSLFWYQQALGQGPEFLTYFQNEAQLDKSGLPSDRFFAERPEGSVSTLKIQRTQQEDSAVYLCASSAHRGMNTEAFFGQGTRLTVV.

The chain combines TRBV4-3 with TRBJ2-3; 8 bases are shared with TRBD2. Germline CDR1 is LGHNA and CDR2 is YSLEER. With V trimmed by 0 bases and J by 3 bases, 11 bases remained unmatched. The CDR3 spans 18 residues. The CDR3 DNA is TGCGCCAGCAGCCAAGATCTTAGTAGCGGGGTTCAAACAGATACGCAGTATTTT. Residues: CASSQDLSSGVQTDTQYF.

The chain uses TRBV7-2 and TRBJ2-2; 9 bases match TRBD2. Germline V gives CDR1 SGHTA, CDR2 FQGNSA. The CDR3 loop spans 15 amino acids. After removal of 5 bases from V and 2 bases from J, the junction contained 3 bases not matched to a gene. CDR3 sequence: CASSRGRVNTGELFF. The CDR3 coding sequence is TGTGCCAGCAGCCGCGGGAGGGTCAACACCGGGGAGCTGTTTTTT.